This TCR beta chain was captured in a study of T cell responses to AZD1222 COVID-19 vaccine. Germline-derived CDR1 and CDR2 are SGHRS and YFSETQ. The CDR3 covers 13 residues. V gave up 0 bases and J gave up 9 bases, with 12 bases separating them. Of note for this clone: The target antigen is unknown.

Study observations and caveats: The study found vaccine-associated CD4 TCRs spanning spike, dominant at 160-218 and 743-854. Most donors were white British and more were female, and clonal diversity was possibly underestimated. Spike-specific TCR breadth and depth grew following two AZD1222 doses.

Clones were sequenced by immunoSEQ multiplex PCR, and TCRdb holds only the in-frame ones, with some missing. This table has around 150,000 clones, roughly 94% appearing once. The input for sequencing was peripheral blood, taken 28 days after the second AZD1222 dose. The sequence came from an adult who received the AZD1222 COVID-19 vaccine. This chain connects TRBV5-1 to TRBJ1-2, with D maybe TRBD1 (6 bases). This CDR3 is CASSLDREVRYTF. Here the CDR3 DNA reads TGCGCCAGCAGCTTGGACAGGGAGGTTCGCTACACCTTC.